This T cell receptor beta chain was profiled in a study of PD-1 blockade in classical Hodgkin lymphoma. Comment on this clone: Antigen: not known. A read error may account for a junction end that differs from germline.

Study-wide results and limits: TCR diversity in CD4+, not CD8+, cells rose significantly by C4D1. Baseline diversity was lower in partial responders and progressors than complete responders.

Sequenced by immunoSEQ multiplex PCR; TCRdb stores in-frame clones only, minus some. The repertoire holds about 100,000 clones, with 80% to 90% as singletons. Patients all relapsed after autologous stem cell transplantation, and there was variation in brentuximab vedotin exposure. Sequencing was performed on peripheral blood mononuclear cells (PBMCs), taken before the second cycle of nivolumab. This clonotype was sampled from a human donor with classical Hodgkin lymphoma.

This CDR3 is CACRGDRGHYGYTF. CDR3 nucleotides: TGTGCCTGCAGAGGGGACAGGGGTCACTATGGCTACACCTTC. The chain joins TRBV6-5 to TRBJ1-2, with 10 bases identical to TRBD1. The germline V gene has CDR1 MNHEY and CDR2 SVGAGI. The CDR3 is 14 amino acids.